Reported below is one T cell receptor (beta chain). V was pared by 3 bases and J by 8 bases, with 12 bases of the junction left unmatched. This CDR3 comprises 16 residues. Germline lookup yields CDR1 SNHLY and CDR2 FYNNEI. These data are taken from a study of cytomegalovirus exposure and HLA in healthy donors. Amplification used 60 Vbeta primers and 13 Jbeta primers. Sequencing used immunoSEQ multiplex PCR; TCRdb keeps in-frame clones, though not all of them. The data contain approximately 120,000 clones, around 81% of them seen just once; the ten biggest clones take up around 2.1%. The receptor comes from a woman aged 30 to 39 in good health and CMV-seronegative. J is TRBJ2-1 and V is TRBV2, with 8 bases matching TRBD2. Sequences were obtained from PBMCs. The CDR3 reads CASSDLYGRASDEQFF. CDR3 in DNA: TGTGCCAGCAGTGATCTTTACGGGAGGGCCTCAGATGAGCAGTTCTTC.